A single sample is the source of the 14 T cell receptor beta chains below, sequenced in a study of CD8 T cells in ankylosing spondylitis. Study results and caveats: A motif of seven or eight highly homologous TCR beta variants was seen as apparently characteristic of ankylosing spondylitis blood.

One entry per CDR3 protein results from TCRdb running MiXCR on the 5' RACE reads. The repertoire includes fewer than 650,000 distinct CDR3 sequences, approximately 12% of them detected once, and about 6.5% sits in the top ten. The antigens for these receptors are not known. Sequencing input: blood, either unsorted or a sorted T cell fraction (not recorded which). These receptors came from a male donor with ankylosing spondylitis.

Many counts were recorded for this clonotype. This chain connects TRBV12-3 or TRBV12-4 to TRBJ2-3; 7 nucleotides line up with TRBD1. This CDR3 is built from 15 residues. The V gene end was trimmed by 5 bases and the J gene end by 2 bases; junction bases not matched to a gene: 7. The CDR3 here is CASSPQGQFTDTQYF. For the CDR3, the DNA is TGTGCCAGCAGTCCCCAGGGACAGTTCACAGATACGCAGTATTTT.

Only a few counts were recorded for this clonotype. This chain connects TRBV7-2 to TRBJ1-1, with D possibly TRBD1 on 6 matching bases. The CDR3 contains 15 residues. Germline V gives CDR1 SGHTA, CDR2 FQGNSA. The V gene lost 1 base and the J gene lost 1 base, with 10 bases spanning the gap. As DNA, the CDR3 is TGTGCCAGCAGCTTAGGGGGGGCTGCGAACACTGAAGCTTTCTTT. Translating gives CASSLGGAANTEAFF.

This clonotype was picked up many times. CDR3 loop: CASSYRDSNNEQFF. CDR3 nucleotide sequence: TGTGCCAGCAGTTACAGGGACAGTAACAATGAGCAGTTCTTC. The chain couples TRBV12-3 or TRBV12-4 to TRBJ2-1; TRBD1 matches at 7 bases. CDR3 length equals 14 residues. J was trimmed by 5 bases and V by 4 bases; bases with no gene match: 5.

This chain connects TRBV7-8 to TRBJ1-4; D is unresolved. This CDR3 contains 15 residues. Germline CDR1 is SGHVS and CDR2 is FQNEAQ. The ends were cut back, 5 bases at V and 4 bases at J, with 14 bases in the middle. CDR3 protein: CASSPRAGNNEKLFF. CDR3 bases: TGTGCCAGCAGCCCCCGAGCGGGGAATAATGAAAAACTGTTTTTT.

This chain uses TRBV7-9 with TRBJ1-1; D is perhaps TRBD1 (5 bases). Trimming stripped 1 base from V and 7 bases from J, with 16 bases between. This CDR3 comprises 15 residues. The germline V gene encodes CDR1 SEHNR and CDR2 FQNEAQ (reference sequence). The CDR3, as DNA: TGTGCCAGCAGCTTAGGAGGGACCCAAACGGGTGAAGCTTTCTTT. Translating it yields CASSLGGTQTGEAFF.

V and J are TRBV7-9 and TRBJ1-3; maybe TRBD1 (5 bases). The CDR3 loop spans 15 amino acids. Germline V lookup: CDR1 SEHNR, CDR2 FQNEAQ (reference sequence). Trimming pared 2 bases from V and 2 bases from J, leaving 10 bases between. CDR3 sequence (DNA): TGTGCCAGCAGCTTACCCAGGGCGGCTGGAAACACCATATATTTT. Its translation: CASSLPRAAGNTIYF.

This clonotype was counted between two and nine times. The CDR3 region is CASTTIQDGAYEQYF. The CDR3 DNA sequence: TGTGCCAGCACCACCATCCAGGACGGCGCCTACGAGCAGTACTTC. This rearrangement joins TRBV6-1 to TRBJ2-7, with D unclear. The CDR3 is made up of 15 amino acids. CDR1 and CDR2 (germline): MNHNS, SASEGT. The V end lost 7 bases, the J end lost 2 bases, and 18 bases lay between the germline ends.

This clonotype was detected only a few times. The chain has TRBV6-1 and TRBJ2-3, with unresolved D. Germline CDR1 MNHNS, CDR2 SASEGT. V was cut by 1 base and J by 5 bases, with 7 bases left in between. This CDR3 comprises 13 residues. DNA of the CDR3: TGTGCCAGCAGTGAAGAGGTCGGAGATACGCAGTATTTT. Protein: CASSEEVGDTQYF.

This clonotype was recorded once. The chain employs TRBV10-3 and TRBJ1-2; 7 bases map to TRBD1. The CDR3 loop spans 14 amino acids. Trimming removed 3 bases from V and 5 bases from J; junction bases left unmatched: 6. Per germline, CDR1 ENHRY and CDR2 SYGVKD. The chain's CDR3 is CAISDSGTVYGYTF. The CDR3 DNA follows: TGTGCCATCAGTGACTCCGGGACAGTGTATGGCTACACCTTC.

This clonotype was detected ten times or more. The chain couples TRBV7-9 to TRBJ2-2; TRBD1 might be the D (7 bases). The V and J ends lost 5 bases and 5 bases respectively, with 18 bases between them. The CDR3 is made up of 16 amino acids. Germline CDR1 is SEHNR and CDR2 is FQNEAQ (reference sequence). The CDR3 coding sequence is TGTGCCAGCAGCGGCCCGGCGGGACAGAAAACCGGGGAGCTGTTTTTT. Translation: CASSGPAGQKTGELFF.

The gene calls are TRBV7-9 and TRBJ2-3; D uncertain. V dropped 8 bases and J dropped 1 base, with 10 bases sitting between them. Germline V gene data show CDR1 as SEHNR and CDR2 as FQNEAQ (reference sequence). This CDR3 region has 13 residues. The CDR3 DNA follows: TGTGCCAGCGGGGATGGGGGCACAGATACGCAGTATTTT. Amino acids: CASGDGGTDTQYF.

This clonotype was seen only a few times. The chain uses TRBV2 and TRBJ1-3; D not certain. The length of the CDR3 is 12 residues. The V gene's germline CDR1 is SNHLY and CDR2 FYNNEI. The V end lost 11 bases, the J end lost 3 bases, and 11 bases lay between the germline ends. The CDR3 protein is CAGRRDGNTIYF. The CDR3 nucleotides read TGTGCCGGTCGGAGGGATGGAAACACCATATATTTT.

The gene calls are TRBV4-1 and TRBJ2-2, with 8 bases identical to TRBD2. Germline V CDR1 and CDR2: MGHRA, YSYEKL. Losses at the gene ends were 4 bases for V and 1 base for J; bases not matched to a gene: 8. The CDR3 extends over 17 amino acids. The chain's CDR3 is CASSLASSGGNTGELFF. The DNA of the CDR3 is TGCGCCAGCAGCCTCGCCTCCAGCGGGGGGAACACCGGGGAGCTGTTTTTT.

This clonotype was counted at least ten times. The gene calls are TRBV3-1 and TRBJ2-1; 7 nucleotides line up with TRBD2. V was pared by 4 bases and J by 3 bases, with 6 bases of the junction left unmatched. Germline CDR1 and CDR2: LGHDT and YNNKEL (reference sequence). CDR3 size: 15 residues. The CDR3 DNA reads TGTGCCAGCAGCCTTCCGCTAGCGGACTACAATGAGCAGTTCTTC. Protein sequence: CASSLPLADYNEQFF.